This TCR beta chain was captured in a study of cytomegalovirus exposure and HLA in healthy donors. This CDR3 contains 15 residues. The V gene's germline CDR1 is LNHDA and CDR2 SQIVND (reference sequence). V gave up 6 bases and J gave up 3 bases, with 17 bases separating them. Notes on the study in general: Several of the most significant clusters were apparently associated with common viral pathogens in a later analysis. In an earlier analysis, in under 700 donors, most V segments appeared productive either ~87% or ~30% of the time.

In its sample, this clone was seen a few times. Its antigen is still unknown. Vbeta (60) and Jbeta (13) primers were used in the PCR. The repertoire was sequenced with immunoSEQ multiplex PCR; TCRdb's copy has only in-frame clones and lacks some. In the table there are over 200,000 clones, 85% to 90% of which are singletons. Material: PBMCs. The source is a young woman in good health and CMV-seronegative. The chain employs TRBV19 and TRBJ1-1; D possibly corresponds to TRBD1 (6 bases). The CDR3 protein is CASRMRGRGYTEAFF. CDR3 sequence (DNA): TGTGCCAGTAGAATGAGGGGCAGGGGTTACACTGAAGCTTTCTTT.